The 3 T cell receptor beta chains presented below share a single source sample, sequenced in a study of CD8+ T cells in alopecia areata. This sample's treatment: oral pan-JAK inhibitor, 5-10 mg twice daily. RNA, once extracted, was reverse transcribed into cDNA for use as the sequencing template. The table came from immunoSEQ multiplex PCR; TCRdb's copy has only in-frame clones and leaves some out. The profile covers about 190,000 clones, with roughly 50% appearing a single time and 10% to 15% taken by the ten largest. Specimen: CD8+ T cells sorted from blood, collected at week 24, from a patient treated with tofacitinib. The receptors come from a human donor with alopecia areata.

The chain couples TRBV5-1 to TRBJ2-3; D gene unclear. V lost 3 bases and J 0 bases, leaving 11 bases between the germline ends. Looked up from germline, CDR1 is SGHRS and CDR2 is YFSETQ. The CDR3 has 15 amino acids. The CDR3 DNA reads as TGCGCCAGCAGCTACCCGGGCAAAAGCACAGATACGCAGTATTTT. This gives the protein CASSYPGKSTDTQYF. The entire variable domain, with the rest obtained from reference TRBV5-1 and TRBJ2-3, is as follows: KAGVTQTPRYLIKTRGQQVTLSCSPISGHRSVSWYQQTPGQGLQFLFEYFSETQRNKGNFPGRFSGRQFSNSRSEMNVSTLELGDSALYLCASSYPGKSTDTQYFGPGTRLTVL.

Written as DNA, the CDR3 is TGTGCCAGCAGCTTAGAAGAGGGTGAGCAGTTCTTC. This translates into CASSLEEGEQFF. J is TRBJ2-1 and V is TRBV13; tentatively, D is TRBD2 (5 bases). V lost 1 base to trimming and J lost 9 bases, with 7 bases between them. The V gene's germline CDR1 is PRHDT and CDR2 FYEKMQ (reference sequence). There are 12 residues in the CDR3.

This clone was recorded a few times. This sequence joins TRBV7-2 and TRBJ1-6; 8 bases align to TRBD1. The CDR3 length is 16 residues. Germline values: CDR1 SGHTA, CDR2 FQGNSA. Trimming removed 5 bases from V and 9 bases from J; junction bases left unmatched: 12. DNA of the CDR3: TGTGCCAGCAGCCTCAGGGGGCTCCGCCGGGGTTCACCCCTCCACTTT. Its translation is CASSLRGLRRGSPLHF.